This paragraph reports one T cell receptor (beta chain). This sample was included in a study of cytomegalovirus exposure and HLA in healthy donors. The PCR used 60 Vbeta and 13 Jbeta primers. TCRdb's table, derived via immunoSEQ multiplex PCR, lists solely in-frame clones and lacks some. The sample contains 200,000 to 250,000 clones, approximately 90% of which appear only once. From germline, CDR1 is LNHDA and CDR2 SQIVND (reference sequence). This CDR3 comprises 12 residues. V dropped 6 bases and J dropped 8; count of bases not matched to a gene: 4. Sequenced: PBMCs. The sequence was collected from a young woman in good health and CMV-seronegative. The chain carries TRBV19 and TRBJ1-2; 9 bases fit TRBD1. The CDR3 nucleotides are TGTGCCAGTAGGGGGACAGGGCCGGGCTACACCTTC. Translating it yields CASRGTGPGYTF. Supplemented by reference TRBV19 and TRBJ1-2, the full variable domain reads DGGITQSPKYLFRKEGQNVTLSCEQNLNHDAMYWYRQDPGQGLRLIYYSQIVNDFQKGDIAEGYSVSREKKESFPLTVTSAQKNPTAFYLCASRGTGPGYTFGSGTRLTVV.